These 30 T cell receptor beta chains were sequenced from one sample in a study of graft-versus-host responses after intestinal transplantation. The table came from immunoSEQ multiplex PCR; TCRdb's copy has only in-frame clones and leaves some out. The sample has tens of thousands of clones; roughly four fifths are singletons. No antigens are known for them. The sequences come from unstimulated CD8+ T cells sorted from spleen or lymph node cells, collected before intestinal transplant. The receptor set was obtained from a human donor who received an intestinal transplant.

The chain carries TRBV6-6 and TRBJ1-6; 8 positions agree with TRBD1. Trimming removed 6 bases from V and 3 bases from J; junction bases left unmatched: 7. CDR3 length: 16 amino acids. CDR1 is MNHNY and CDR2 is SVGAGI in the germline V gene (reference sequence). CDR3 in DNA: TGTGCCAGCAGCTGTACGGACAGGGACTATAATTCACCCCTCCACTTT. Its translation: CASSCTDRDYNSPLHF.

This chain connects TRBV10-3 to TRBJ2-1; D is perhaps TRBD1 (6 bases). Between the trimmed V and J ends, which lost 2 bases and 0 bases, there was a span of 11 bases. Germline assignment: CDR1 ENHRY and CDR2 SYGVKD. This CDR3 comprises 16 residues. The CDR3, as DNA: TGTGCCATCAGTGAGACAGGGTTTAGCTCCTACAATGAGCAGTTCTTC. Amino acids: CAISETGFSSYNEQFF.

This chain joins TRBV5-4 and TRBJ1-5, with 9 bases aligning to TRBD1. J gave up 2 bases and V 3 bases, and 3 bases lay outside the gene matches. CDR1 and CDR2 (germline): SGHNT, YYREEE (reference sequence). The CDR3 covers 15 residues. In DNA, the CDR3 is TGTGCCAGCAGCTCCACAGGGGGCGGCAATCAGCCCCAGCATTTT. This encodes CASSSTGGGNQPQHF.

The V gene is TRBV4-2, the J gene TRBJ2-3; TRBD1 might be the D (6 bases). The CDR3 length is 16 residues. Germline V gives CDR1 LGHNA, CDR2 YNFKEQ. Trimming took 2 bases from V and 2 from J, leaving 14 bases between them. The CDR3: CASSQPATGPTDTQYF. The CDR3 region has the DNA TGTGCCAGCAGCCAACCCGCGACAGGTCCCACAGATACGCAGTATTTT.

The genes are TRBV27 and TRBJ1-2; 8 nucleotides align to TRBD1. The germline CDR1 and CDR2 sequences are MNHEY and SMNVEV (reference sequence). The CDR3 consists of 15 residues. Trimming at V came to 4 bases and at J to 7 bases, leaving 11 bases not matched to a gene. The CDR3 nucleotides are TGTGCCAGCAGTTCTTCAGGACAGGGTGGTGGTGGCTACACCTTC. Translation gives CASSSSGQGGGGYTF.

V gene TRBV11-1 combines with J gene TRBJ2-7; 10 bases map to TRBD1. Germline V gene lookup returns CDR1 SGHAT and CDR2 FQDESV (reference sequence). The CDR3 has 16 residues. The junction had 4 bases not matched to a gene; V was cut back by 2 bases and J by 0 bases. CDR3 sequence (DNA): TGTGCCAGCAGCTTAATGGGACAGGGGAGCTCCTACGAGCAGTACTTC. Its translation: CASSLMGQGSSYEQYF.

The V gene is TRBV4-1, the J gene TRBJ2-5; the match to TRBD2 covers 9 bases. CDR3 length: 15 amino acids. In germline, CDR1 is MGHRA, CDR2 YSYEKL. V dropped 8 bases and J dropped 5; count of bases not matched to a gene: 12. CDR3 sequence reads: CASSPLAGDGETQYF. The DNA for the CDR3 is TGCGCCAGCTCGCCTTTAGCGGGAGATGGGGAGACCCAGTACTTC.

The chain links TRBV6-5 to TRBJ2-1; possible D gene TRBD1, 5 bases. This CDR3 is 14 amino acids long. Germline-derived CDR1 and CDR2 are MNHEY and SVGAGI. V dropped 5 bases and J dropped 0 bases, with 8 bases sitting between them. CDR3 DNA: TGTGCCAGCAGTGAAGACAGCTCCTACAATGAGCAGTTCTTC. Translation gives CASSEDSSYNEQFF.

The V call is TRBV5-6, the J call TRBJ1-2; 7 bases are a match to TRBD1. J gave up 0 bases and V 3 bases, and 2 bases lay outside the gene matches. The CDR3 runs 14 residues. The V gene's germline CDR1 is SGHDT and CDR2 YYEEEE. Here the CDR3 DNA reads TGTGCCAGCAGCTCACAGGGGACTAACTATGGCTACACCTTC. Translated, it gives CASSSQGTNYGYTF.

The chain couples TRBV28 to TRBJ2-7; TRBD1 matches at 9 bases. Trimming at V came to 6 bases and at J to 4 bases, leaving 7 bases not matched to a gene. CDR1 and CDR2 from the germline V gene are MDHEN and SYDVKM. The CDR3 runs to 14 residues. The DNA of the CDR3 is TGTGCCAGCAGGACGGACAGGGGCGCTTACGAGCAGTACTTC. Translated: CASRTDRGAYEQYF.

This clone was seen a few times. CDR3 sequence (DNA): TGTGCCAGCCGGACCCTGGGCAGGCAAGAGACCCAGTACTTC. Amino acids: CASRTLGRQETQYF. This chain uses TRBV27 with TRBJ2-5, with D hard to call. The V end lost 8 bases, the J end lost 2 bases, and 15 bases lay between the germline ends. CDR1 MNHEY and CDR2 SMNVEV come from the germline V gene (reference sequence). The CDR3 totals 14 residues.

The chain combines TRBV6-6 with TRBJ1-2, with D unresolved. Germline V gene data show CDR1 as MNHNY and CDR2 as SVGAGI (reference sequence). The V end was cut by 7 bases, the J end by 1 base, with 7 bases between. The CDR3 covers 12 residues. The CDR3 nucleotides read TGTGCCAGCACAACTTTTAACTATGGCTACACCTTC. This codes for CASTTFNYGYTF.

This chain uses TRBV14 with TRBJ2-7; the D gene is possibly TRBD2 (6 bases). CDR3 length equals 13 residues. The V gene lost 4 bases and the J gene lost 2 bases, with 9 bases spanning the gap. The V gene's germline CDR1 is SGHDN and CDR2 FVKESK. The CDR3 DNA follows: TGTGCCAGCAGCCGGGACTTACCCTACGAGCAGTACTTC. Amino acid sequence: CASSRDLPYEQYF.

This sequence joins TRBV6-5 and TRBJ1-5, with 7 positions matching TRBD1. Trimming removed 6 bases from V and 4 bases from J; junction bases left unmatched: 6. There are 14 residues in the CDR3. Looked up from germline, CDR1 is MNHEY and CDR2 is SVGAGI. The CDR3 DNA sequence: TGTGCCAGCAGGGTGACAGGGACGAATCAGCCCCAGCATTTT. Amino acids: CASRVTGTNQPQHF.

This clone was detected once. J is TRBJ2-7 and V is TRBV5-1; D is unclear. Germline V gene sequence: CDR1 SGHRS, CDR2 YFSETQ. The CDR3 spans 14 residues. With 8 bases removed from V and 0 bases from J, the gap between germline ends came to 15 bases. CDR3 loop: CARKKTHGSYEQYF. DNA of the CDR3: TGCGCCAGGAAGAAGACCCACGGCTCCTACGAGCAGTACTTC.

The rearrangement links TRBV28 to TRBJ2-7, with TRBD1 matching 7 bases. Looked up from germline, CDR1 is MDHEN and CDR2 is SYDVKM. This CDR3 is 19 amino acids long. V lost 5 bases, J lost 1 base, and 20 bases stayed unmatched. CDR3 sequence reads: CASSRRQGLDASWSYEQYF. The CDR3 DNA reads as TGTGCCAGCAGTAGGAGACAGGGCCTAGATGCGAGCTGGTCCTACGAGCAGTACTTC. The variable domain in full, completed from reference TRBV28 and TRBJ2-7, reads DVKVTQSSRYLVKRTGEKVFLECVQDMDHENMFWYRQDPGLGLRLIYFSYDVKMKEKGDIPEGYSVSREKKERFSLILESASTNQTSMYLCASSRRQGLDASWSYEQYFGPGTRLTVT.

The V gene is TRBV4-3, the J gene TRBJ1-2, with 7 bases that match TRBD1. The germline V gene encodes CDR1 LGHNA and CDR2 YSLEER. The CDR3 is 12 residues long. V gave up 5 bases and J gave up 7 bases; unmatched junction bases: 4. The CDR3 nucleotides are TGCGCCAGCAGCGGGGACAGTCCTGGCTACACCTTC. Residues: CASSGDSPGYTF.

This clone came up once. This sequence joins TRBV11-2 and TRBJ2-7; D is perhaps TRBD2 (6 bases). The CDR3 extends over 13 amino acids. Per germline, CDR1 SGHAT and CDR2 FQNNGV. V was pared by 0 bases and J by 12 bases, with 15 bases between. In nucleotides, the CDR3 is TGTGCCAGCAGCTTAGATCGGAGGGGAGAGGCGTACTTC. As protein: CASSLDRRGEAYF.

This CDR3 reads CATSRGPITGGANYGYTF. CDR3 nucleotides: TGTGCCACCAGCAGAGGACCGATAACAGGGGGGGCTAACTATGGCTACACCTTC. V is TRBV15 and J is TRBJ1-2; the match to TRBD1 covers 8 bases. Germline CDR1 reads LNHNV; CDR2 reads YYDKDF (reference sequence). The CDR3 contains 18 residues. With 1 base clipped from V and 0 bases from J, the junction kept 10 bases outside the gene matches.

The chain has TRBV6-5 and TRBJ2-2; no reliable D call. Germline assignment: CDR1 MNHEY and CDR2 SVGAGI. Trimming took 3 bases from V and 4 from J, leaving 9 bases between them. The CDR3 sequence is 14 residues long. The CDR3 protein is CASSYLQSTGELFF. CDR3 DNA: TGTGCCAGCAGTTATCTACAGAGCACCGGGGAGCTGTTTTTT.

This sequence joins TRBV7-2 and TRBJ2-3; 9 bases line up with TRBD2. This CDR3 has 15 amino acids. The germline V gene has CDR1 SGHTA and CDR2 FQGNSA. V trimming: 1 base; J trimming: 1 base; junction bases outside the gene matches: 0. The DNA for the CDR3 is TGTGCCAGCAGCTTAGGACTAGCGGGCACAGATACGCAGTATTTT. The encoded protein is CASSLGLAGTDTQYF.

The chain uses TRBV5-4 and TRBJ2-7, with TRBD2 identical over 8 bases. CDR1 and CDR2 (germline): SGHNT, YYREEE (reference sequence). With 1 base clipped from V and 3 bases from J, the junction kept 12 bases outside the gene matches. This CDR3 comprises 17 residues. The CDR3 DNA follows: TGTGCCAGCAGCTTGCTTGGCGGGGGGCTTAACTACTACGAGCAGTACTTC. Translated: CASSLLGGGLNYYEQYF.

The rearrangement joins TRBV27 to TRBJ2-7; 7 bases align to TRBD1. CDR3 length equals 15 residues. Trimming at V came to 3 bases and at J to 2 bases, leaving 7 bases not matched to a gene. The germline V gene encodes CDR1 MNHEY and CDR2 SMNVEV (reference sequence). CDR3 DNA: TGTGCCAGCAGTTTCTACAGGGGTAGTCCCTACGAGCAGTACTTC. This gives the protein CASSFYRGSPYEQYF.

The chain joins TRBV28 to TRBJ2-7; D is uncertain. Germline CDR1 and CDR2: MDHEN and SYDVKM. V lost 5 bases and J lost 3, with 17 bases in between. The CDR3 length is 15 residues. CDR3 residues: CASSPWNPPGYEQYF. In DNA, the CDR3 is TGTGCCAGCAGTCCCTGGAATCCCCCTGGCTACGAGCAGTACTTC.

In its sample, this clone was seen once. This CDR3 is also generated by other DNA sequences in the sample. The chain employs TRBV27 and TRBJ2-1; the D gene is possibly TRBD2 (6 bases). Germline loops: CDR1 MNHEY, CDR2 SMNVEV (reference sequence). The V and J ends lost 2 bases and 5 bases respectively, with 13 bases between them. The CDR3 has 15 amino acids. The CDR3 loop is CASSLGPPGDNEQFF. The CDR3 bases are TGTGCCAGCAGTTTAGGTCCGCCGGGGGACAATGAGCAGTTCTTC.

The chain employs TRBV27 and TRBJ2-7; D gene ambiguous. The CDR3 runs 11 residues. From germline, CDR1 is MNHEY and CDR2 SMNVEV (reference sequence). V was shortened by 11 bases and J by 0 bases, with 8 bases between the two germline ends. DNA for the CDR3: TGTGCCGTGGCTAACTCCTACGAGCAGTACTTC. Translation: CAVANSYEQYF.

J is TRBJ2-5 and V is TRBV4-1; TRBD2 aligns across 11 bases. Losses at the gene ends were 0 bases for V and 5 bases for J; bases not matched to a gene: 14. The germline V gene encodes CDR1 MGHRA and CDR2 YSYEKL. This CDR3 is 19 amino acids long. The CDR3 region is CASSQDPTSGRVDGETQYF. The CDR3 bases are TGCGCCAGCAGCCAAGATCCCACTAGCGGGAGAGTGGATGGGGAGACCCAGTACTTC.

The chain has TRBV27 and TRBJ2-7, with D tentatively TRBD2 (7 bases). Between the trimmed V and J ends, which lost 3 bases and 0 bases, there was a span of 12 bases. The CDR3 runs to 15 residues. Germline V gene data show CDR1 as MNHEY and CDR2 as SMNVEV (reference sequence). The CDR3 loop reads CASSFIGGLSYEQYF. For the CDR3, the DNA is TGTGCCAGCAGTTTTATCGGGGGGCTCTCCTACGAGCAGTACTTC.

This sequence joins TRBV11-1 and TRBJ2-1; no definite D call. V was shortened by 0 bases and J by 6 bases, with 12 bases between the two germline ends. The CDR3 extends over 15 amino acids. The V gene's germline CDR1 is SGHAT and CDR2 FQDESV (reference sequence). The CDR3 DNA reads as TGTGCCAGCAGCTTAGCGGATGCCGGCGGCAATGAGCAGTTCTTC. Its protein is CASSLADAGGNEQFF.

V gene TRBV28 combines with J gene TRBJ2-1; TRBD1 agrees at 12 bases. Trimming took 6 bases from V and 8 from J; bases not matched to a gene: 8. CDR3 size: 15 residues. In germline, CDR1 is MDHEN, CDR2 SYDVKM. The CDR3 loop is CASSTGTGGGYEQFF. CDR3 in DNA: TGTGCCAGCAGCACCGGGACAGGGGGCGGCTATGAGCAGTTCTTC. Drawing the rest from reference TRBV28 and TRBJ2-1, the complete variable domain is DVKVTQSSRYLVKRTGEKVFLECVQDMDHENMFWYRQDPGLGLRLIYFSYDVKMKEKGDIPEGYSVSREKKERFSLILESASTNQTSMYLCASSTGTGGGYEQFFGPGTRLTVL.